This TCR beta chain was recorded in a study of blood T cell repertoires in COVID-19. Turning to the study itself: The United States, Italy and Spain provided the acute and convalescent COVID-19 samples. In each case, the material was cDNA or gDNA derived from T cells, B-cell-depleted T cells, or PBMCs.

Generated by immunoSEQ multiplex PCR, the TCRdb table keeps only in-frame clones and is missing some. The table shows more than 130,000 clones, with around nine tenths occurring only once. The sample consisted of peripheral blood. This TCR derives from a woman between 40 and 55 years old with acute or convalescent COVID-19.

CDR3 protein: CASSPYSGSSTDTQYF. CDR3 sequence (DNA): TGTGCCAGCTCACCCTACAGCGGATCAAGCACAGATACGCAGTATTTT. V usage is TRBV18 and J usage is TRBJ2-3, with D maybe TRBD2 (5 bases). Germline values: CDR1 KGHSH, CDR2 LQKENI. Trimming took off 3 bases at V and 0 bases at J, with 13 bases between the two ends. This CDR3 region has 16 residues.